This TCR beta chain was sequenced during a study of PD-L1 blockade in urothelial cancer (TCRdb year 2017). For the study in its entirety: Therapy was started in 2014 for all patients, and atezolizumab 1,200 mg was administered intravenously every 3 weeks. About 85% of the 29 patients were identified as males with urothelial cancer of bladder origin, and a prior smoking history was reported by 18 of 29 patients. Patients had an ECOG performance status of 0 or 1 and had received between 0 and 3 prior chemotherapy regimens. Blood samples were analyzed at 3 weeks after treatment start (second dose) and at 6 weeks after treatment start. Blood samples gave median yields of around 140,000 T cells and over 80,000 unique TCRs, along with a median clonality of around 0.075. The study, an exploratory multi-omic analysis, examined somatic, immune and clinical correlates of response to PD-L1 blockade with atezolizumab in urothelial cancer. TCR sequencing covered pretreatment tumor samples and matched, serially collected peripheral blood taken before and after atezolizumab treatment. Durable clinical benefit was defined as a progression-free survival longer than 6 months, and TCR features were additionally tested against progression-free survival and overall survival. In the same patients, pretreatment tumors underwent whole exome sequencing and RNA sequencing in addition to TCR sequencing. Durable clinical benefit was achieved by nine patients and was not achieved by 20 patients. Pretreatment blood TCR-seq was available for nearly 30 patients, at least one posttreatment blood collection was obtained for some 24 patients, and tumor TCR-seq was available for some 24 patients.

Paper-wide results and their limitations: A pretreatment peripheral blood TCR clonality below the median was linked to improved progression-free and overall survival. Patients with durable benefit showed greater expansion of tumor-associated TCR clones in peripheral blood 3 weeks after starting treatment (n = 22, p = 0.022). Small sample size (n of about 30) and many exploratory analyses mean the results are intended to be hypothesis-generating.

Concerning this clone itself: Its binding antigen is unknown. Base qualities are not at hand, and no much larger clone is one base apart.

The germline V gene (reference sequence) supplies CDR1 SEHNR and CDR2 FQNEAQ. V is shortened by 3 bases, J by 4 bases, and the region joining them spans 18 bases. From the cysteine up to the phenylalanine, the CDR3 has a length of 16 residues. Only the CDR3 DNA is retained, 48 bases long and in frame from the first base. The time point tag for this specimen amounts to: pretreatment peripheral blood. A total of roughly 30 patients with locally advanced or metastatic urothelial carcinoma, treated at Memorial Sloan Kettering on a trial protocol, made up the cohort. Peripheral blood mononuclear cells were collected pretreatment and during treatment, at between 1 and 8 total time points per patient. The Qiagen DNeasy Blood extraction kit was used to purify genomic DNA from total PBMCs and tumor samples. PBMCs were collected pretreatment and during treatment, and were isolated and stored as previously described.

To estimate absolute template abundance from read counts, synthetic TCR analog templates were spiked into each PCR. Using the immunoSEQ assay, TCRbeta CDR3 regions were amplified from genomic DNA with bias-controlled V and J gene primers. Sequencing of rearranged TCRbeta segments was done at approximately 20X coverage. As for how the authors treated the data: Sequencing errors were corrected by clustering, and CDR3s were annotated against IMGT so that V, D and J genes could be assigned. Downstream analyses used only productive TCRbeta rearrangements and left out out-of-frame or stop-codon sequences. To compute clonality, Shannon entropy was normalized by the log of the number of unique productive sequences and then subtracted from one. Fisher's exact test with Benjamini-Hochberg correction, at a threshold of adjusted p below 0.01, was used to find clones that differed between time points or between blood and tumor. Sourced from immuneACCESS, this table was stored by TCRdb with only in-frame sequences that have V and J called. A share of the clones is absent; for the studies checked, an unresolved V gene accounts for under half, and the remainder has no known explanation. That table furnishes V, J and clone size, whereas the DNA furnished D and trimming. Here the sample has approximately 70,000 clones; over 80% occur a single time. 9.2% of the sample belongs to the ten largest clones.

The chain is made from TRBV7-9 and TRBJ2-5; the D gene is possibly TRBD1, with 6 bases matching. Sequencing was performed on PBMCs, taken around atezolizumab (anti-PD-L1) treatment. The sequence was collected from a woman in her seventies with urothelial cancer. The DNA reads as follows: TGTGCCAGCAGCTTTCGAGGGGCGATAGGGGGAGAGACCCAGTACTTC. The resulting protein is CASSFRGAIGGETQYF. Supplemented by the reference TRBV7-9 and TRBJ2-5 proteins around the CDR3, the complete variable domain is DTGVSQNPRHKITKRGQNVTFRCDPISEHNRLYWYRQTLGQGPEFLTYFQNEAQLEKSRLLSDRFSAERPKGSFSTLEIQRTEQGDSAMYLCASSFRGAIGGETQYFGPGTRLLVL.